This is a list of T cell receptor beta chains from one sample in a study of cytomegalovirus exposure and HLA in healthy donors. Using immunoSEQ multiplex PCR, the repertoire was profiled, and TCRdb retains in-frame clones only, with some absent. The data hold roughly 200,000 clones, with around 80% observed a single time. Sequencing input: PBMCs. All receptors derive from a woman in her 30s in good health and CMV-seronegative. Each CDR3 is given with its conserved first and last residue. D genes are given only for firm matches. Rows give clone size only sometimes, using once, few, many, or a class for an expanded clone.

CASSPRGQVNQPQHF | TGTGCCAGCAGCCCTCGGGGACAGGTCAATCAGCCCCAGCATTTT | TRBJ1-5 | TRBV28 | TRBD1 | -
CASSPFGQTNYGYTF | TGTGCCAGCTCACCCTTTGGACAGACTAACTATGGCTACACCTTC | TRBJ1-2 | TRBV18 | - | -
CASSVLAGGAFEQFF | TGTGCCAGCAGCGTACTAGCGGGGGGGGCCTTTGAGCAGTTCTTC | TRBJ2-1 | TRBV11-2 | TRBD2 | once
CASSLTGGSGNTIYF | TGTGCCAGCAGCCTTACGGGAGGCTCTGGAAACACCATATATTTT | TRBJ1-3 | TRBV25-1 | - | -
CASSQDWRSYRGSPLHF | TGTGCCAGCAGCCAAGATTGGCGGTCTTATAGGGGTTCACCCCTCCACTTT | TRBJ1-6 | TRBV14 | - | -
CSVRGQGQGVTGELFF | TGCAGCGTTCGAGGACAGGGACAGGGCGTTACCGGGGAGCTGTTTTTT | TRBJ2-2 | TRBV29-1 | TRBD1 | -
CAWRGGGYEQYF | TGTGCCTGGAGGGGAGGGGGTTACGAGCAGTACTTC | TRBJ2-7 | TRBV30 | - | -
CASSRTGLENQPQHF | TGTGCCAGCTCACGGACAGGGTTGGAGAATCAGCCCCAGCATTTT | TRBJ1-5 | TRBV18 | TRBD1 | -
CASSQATGGHEKLFF | TGTGCCAGCAGCCAAGCCACAGGGGGTCATGAAAAACTGTTTTTT | TRBJ1-4 | TRBV14 | TRBD1 | few
CASSLNGGQETQYF | TGTGCCAGCAGCTTAAACGGGGGGCAAGAGACCCAGTACTTC | TRBJ2-5 | TRBV11-3 | TRBD2 | -
CASSLAPRENTIYF | TGCGCCAGCAGCTTGGCCCCGAGGGAAAACACCATATATTTT | TRBJ1-3 | TRBV5-1 | - | -
CASSQRDRAKNIQYF | TGTGCCAGCAGCCAACGGGACAGAGCCAAAAACATTCAGTACTTC | TRBJ2-4 | TRBV7-9 | TRBD1 | -
CARPEEVWTDTQYF | TGTGCCCGGCCGGAAGAGGTGTGGACAGATACGCAGTATTTT | TRBJ2-3 | TRBV6-5 | - | -
CASSLQGPPTDTQYF | TGTGCCAGCAGTCTACAGGGGCCCCCCACAGATACGCAGTATTTT | TRBJ2-3 | TRBV27 | TRBD1 | -
CASLRASDYGYTF | TGTGCCAGCCTGCGGGCGAGCGACTATGGCTACACCTTC | TRBJ1-2 | TRBV6-1 | - | once
CASSPYGSNQPQHF | TGTGCCAGCAGTCCGTACGGGAGCAATCAGCCCCAGCATTTT | TRBJ1-5 | TRBV6-5 | - | -
CASSPRGMDGYTF | TGTGCCAGCAGCCCTCGAGGGATGGATGGCTACACCTTC | TRBJ1-2 | TRBV6-4 | - | -
CASNRRGSTDTQYF | TGTGCCAGTAACAGGCGGGGGAGCACAGATACGCAGTATTTT | TRBJ2-3 | TRBV19 | TRBD2 | -
CASSHGLAGYTGELFF | TGCGCCAGCAGCCACGGACTAGCGGGATACACCGGGGAGCTGTTTTTT | TRBJ2-2 | TRBV4-1 | TRBD2 | -
CASSQNREADTQYF | TGCGCCAGCAGTCAAAATAGGGAGGCAGATACGCAGTATTTT | TRBJ2-3 | TRBV23-1 | - | once
CASSQQGLNTEAFF | TGTGCCAGCAGCCAACAGGGATTGAACACTGAAGCTTTCTTT | TRBJ1-1 | TRBV6-5 | - | -
CASSSPGDEQYF | TGTGCCAGCAGTTCCCCCGGGGACGAGCAGTACTTC | TRBJ2-7 | TRBV28 | - | -
CASTRTGTSSGANVLTF | TGTGCCAGCACCCGGACAGGGACCTCCTCTGGGGCCAACGTCCTGACTTTC | TRBJ2-6 | TRBV27 | TRBD1 | -
CAWSGRGPTEAFF | TGTGCCTGGAGTGGGAGAGGGCCCACTGAAGCTTTCTTT | TRBJ1-1 | TRBV30 | - | few
CASTPGTSGSYEQYF | TGTGCCAGCACCCCGGGGACTAGCGGGAGTTACGAGCAGTACTTC | TRBJ2-7 | TRBV27 | TRBD2 | -
CASSLPGQAYGYTF | TGCGCCAGCAGCTTACCGGGACAAGCCTATGGCTACACCTTC | TRBJ1-2 | TRBV5-1 | - | few
CSVGGNRGWNTEAFF | TGCAGCGTCGGAGGAAACAGGGGTTGGAACACTGAAGCTTTCTTT | TRBJ1-1 | TRBV29-1 | TRBD1 | many
CAWSRTVGANVLTF | TGTGCCTGGAGTAGGACTGTGGGGGCCAACGTCCTGACTTTC | TRBJ2-6 | TRBV30 | - | few
CASSLSPRFTTGGEGMNTEAFF | TGTGCCAGCAGCTTGAGTCCGAGGTTCACCACAGGGGGCGAAGGGATGAACACTGAAGCTTTCTTT | TRBJ1-1 | TRBV7-6 | TRBD1 | -
CSVEVGQGAPKFGGYTF | TGCAGCGTTGAAGTCGGCCAGGGGGCTCCAAAGTTTGGCGGCTACACCTTC | TRBJ1-2 | TRBV29-1 | TRBD1 | -
CASSFDQGSQYF | TGCGCCAGCAGCTTCGATCAGGGATCGCAGTATTTT | TRBJ2-3 | TRBV5-1 | - | -
CASSLPGLNTEAFF | TGCGCCAGCAGCTTGCCGGGACTTAACACTGAAGCTTTCTTT | TRBJ1-1 | TRBV5-1 | - | -
CASSSQTSGYYNEQFF | TGCGCCAGCAGCTCCCAGACTAGCGGCTACTACAATGAGCAGTTCTTC | TRBJ2-1 | TRBV5-1 | TRBD2 | -
CASSDLPAGYGYTF | TGTGCCAGCAGTGACCTCCCCGCGGGCTATGGCTACACCTTC | TRBJ1-2 | TRBV2 | - | -
CASSQVGGKNIQYF | TGCGCCAGCAGCCAAGTAGGCGGGAAAAACATTCAGTACTTC | TRBJ2-4 | TRBV4-1 | - | -
CASREGTSGGYNEQFF | TGCGCCAGCAGGGAAGGGACTAGCGGGGGATACAATGAGCAGTTCTTC | TRBJ2-1 | TRBV4-1 | TRBD2 | -
CASRADRGDYNEQFF | TGTGCCAGCAGGGCGGACAGGGGCGATTACAATGAGCAGTTCTTC | TRBJ2-1 | TRBV6-1 | TRBD1 | -
CASSYLAGAGNEQFF | TGTGCCAGCAGTTATCTAGCGGGGGCAGGGAATGAGCAGTTCTTC | TRBJ2-1 | TRBV6-5 | TRBD2 | -
CASSLPRLADTTDTQYF | TGTGCCAGCAGCTTACCCCGACTAGCGGACACCACAGATACGCAGTATTTT | TRBJ2-3 | TRBV13 | TRBD2 | -
CASSRTGVNQPQHF | TGTGCCAGCAGCCGGACAGGGGTAAATCAGCCCCAGCATTTT | TRBJ1-5 | TRBV6-5 | TRBD1 | -
CASSETVSYGYTF | TGTGCCAGCAGTGAGACAGTTTCCTATGGCTACACCTTC | TRBJ1-2 | TRBV6-1 | - | -
CASSHPEGGLKAFF | TGTGCCAGCAGTCACCCCGAGGGGGGGCTGAAAGCTTTCTTT | TRBJ1-1 | TRBV7-9 | - | once
CASSVPGTGSYEQYF | TGTGCCAGCAGTGTCCCCGGGACAGGGTCCTACGAGCAGTACTTC | TRBJ2-7 | TRBV6-1 | TRBD1 | -
CASSLAAEPTYEQYF | TGTGCCAGCAGCTTAGCGGCAGAACCAACCTACGAGCAGTACTTC | TRBJ2-7 | TRBV7-9 | - | -
CASSIQGAGETQYF | TGTGCCAGCAGTATACAGGGGGCAGGGGAGACCCAGTACTTC | TRBJ2-5 | TRBV25-1 | TRBD1 | -
CASSLMGGPSNEQFF | TGTGCCAGCAGCTTGATGGGAGGGCCTTCCAATGAGCAGTTCTTC | TRBJ2-1 | TRBV5-6 | TRBD2 | few
CASSPGRNSPLHF | TGTGCCAGCTCACCGGGCCGCAATTCACCCCTCCACTTT | TRBJ1-6 | TRBV18 | - | -
CATSRDRTGYTEAFF | TGTGCCACCAGCAGAGACCGGACAGGGTACACTGAAGCTTTCTTT | TRBJ1-1 | TRBV15 | TRBD1 | -
CASSGRTGGYEQYF | TGTGCCAGCAGCGGGCGGACAGGGGGCTACGAGCAGTACTTC | TRBJ2-7 | TRBV7-2 | TRBD1 | -
CASSLWTGETGELFF | TGTGCCAGCAGTCTATGGACAGGGGAAACCGGGGAGCTGTTTTTT | TRBJ2-2 | TRBV2 | TRBD1 | -
CAWCRGGSYGYNEQFF | TGTGCCTGGTGCCGGGGCGGGAGCTATGGGTACAATGAGCAGTTCTTC | TRBJ2-1 | TRBV30 | TRBD2 | -
CASSSQRFDRSSYNSPLHF | TGTGCCAGCAGTTCCCAGAGGTTCGACAGGAGCTCCTATAATTCACCCCTCCACTTT | TRBJ1-6 | TRBV27 | - | once
CATSKPGLNSEQYF | TGTGCCACCAGCAAGCCGGGACTCAACTCCGAGCAGTACTTC | TRBJ2-7 | TRBV15 | - | -
CASRNRTGANVLTF | TGTGCCAGCAGGAACAGGACTGGGGCCAACGTCCTGACTTTC | TRBJ2-6 | TRBV2 | - | many
CASRGNNQPQHF | TGTGCCAGCCGCGGCAACAATCAGCCCCAGCATTTT | TRBJ1-5 | TRBV28 | - | few
CASSLEGIGTGHHNEQFF | TGTGCCAGCAGCTTAGAGGGGATCGGGACAGGGCACCACAATGAGCAGTTCTTC | TRBJ2-1 | TRBV7-9 | TRBD1 | -
CSVGTGRNYGYTF | TGCAGCGTCGGGACAGGACGAAACTATGGCTACACCTTC | TRBJ1-2 | TRBV29-1 | TRBD1 | -
CASSVAAGQVIYEQYF | TGTGCCAGCAGCGTAGCAGCGGGACAGGTTATCTACGAGCAGTACTTC | TRBJ2-7 | TRBV9 | - | -
CASSSLAGAVGETQYF | TGTGCCAGCAGCTCACTAGCGGGGGCAGTAGGGGAGACCCAGTACTTC | TRBJ2-5 | TRBV7-9 | TRBD2 | -
CASSLTSSGTMSGEQYF | TGCGCCAGCAGCTTGACCTCCTCCGGGACAATGTCGGGGGAGCAGTACTTC | TRBJ2-7 | TRBV5-1 | - | -